The 18 T cell receptor beta chains in this list originate from one sample, sequenced in a study of cytotoxic CD8 clonotypes in ibrutinib-treated CLL. The data were produced by immunoSEQ multiplex PCR, yet TCRdb's version contains in-frame clones alone and is incomplete. The sample gives 300,000 to 400,000 clones, 67% of which show up once; under 8% is in the top ten. Sequencing was performed on PBMCs, taken after 36 months of ibrutinib treatment. The source of these receptors is a human donor with chronic lymphocytic leukemia.

The chain recombines TRBV18 with TRBJ2-7, with D perhaps given as TRBD1 or TRBD2 (5 bases each). CDR1 is KGHSH and CDR2 is LQKENI in the germline V gene. Trimming stripped 6 bases from V and 1 base from J, with 13 bases between. The CDR3 is made up of 14 amino acids. CDR3 bases: TGTGCCAGCTCCTCCGGGACCCAATCCTACGAGCAGTACTTC. Encoded protein: CASSSGTQSYEQYF.

This chain links TRBV5-1 with TRBJ1-4; 8 bases are a match to TRBD1. CDR3 length: 17 residues. J lost 5 bases, V lost 0 bases, and 9 bases had no gene match. Germline V gene sequence: CDR1 SGHRS, CDR2 YFSETQ. The chain's CDR3 is CASSLGQGWPRNEKLFF. Written as DNA, the CDR3 is TGCGCCAGCAGCTTGGGACAGGGGTGGCCCCGGAATGAAAAACTGTTTTTT.

The chain combines TRBV7-8 with TRBJ1-2; D is unresolved. Germline assignment: CDR1 SGHVS and CDR2 FQNEAQ. Trimming took off 5 bases at V and 1 base at J, with 11 bases between the two ends. This CDR3 comprises 14 residues. This chain's CDR3 is CASSQTGSNYGYTF. For the CDR3, the DNA is TGTGCCAGCAGCCAAACCGGGAGTAACTATGGCTACACCTTC.

The genes are TRBV18 and TRBJ2-3; the match to TRBD1 covers 7 bases. The CDR3 consists of 14 residues. Germline assignment: CDR1 KGHSH and CDR2 LQKENI. J gave up 2 bases and V 8 bases, and 7 bases lay outside the gene matches. The CDR3 region is CASRQGQYTDTQYF. The DNA for the CDR3 is TGTGCCAGCCGACAGGGACAATACACAGATACGCAGTATTTT.

The V and J genes are TRBV2 and TRBJ2-2; tentative D call: TRBD1 (6 bases). Looked up from germline, CDR1 is SNHLY and CDR2 is FYNNEI. This CDR3 is built from 15 residues. Between the trimmed V and J ends, which lost 3 bases and 7 bases, there was a span of 15 bases. CDR3 protein: CASSEDRDIGGELFF. The DNA for the CDR3 is TGTGCCAGCAGTGAGGACAGAGATATCGGCGGGGAGCTGTTTTTT.

The V and J genes are TRBV2 and TRBJ2-7, with D perhaps TRBD2 (5 bases). V lost 7 bases and J 6 bases, leaving 16 bases between the germline ends. The CDR3 is 13 residues long. CDR1 SNHLY and CDR2 FYNNEI come from the germline V gene. CDR3 loop: CASKVNGAGEQYF. CDR3 in DNA: TGTGCCAGCAAGGTCAATGGTGCGGGCGAGCAGTACTTC.

The chain carries TRBV29-1 and TRBJ1-1, with D unresolved. The CDR3 length is 11 residues. Trimming took 4 bases from V and 2 from J, leaving 5 bases between them. The germline gives CDR1 SQVTM, CDR2 ANQGSEA. The CDR3 protein is CSVGSNTEAFF. The CDR3 bases are TGCAGCGTTGGTAGCAACACTGAAGCTTTCTTT.

The DNA of the CDR3 is TGTGCCAGCAGCTTAGAGTACAGGGTGGCGCACGGGGAGCTGTTTTTT. It yields the protein CASSLEYRVAHGELFF. The chain links TRBV11-2 to TRBJ2-2; D is perhaps TRBD1 (6 bases). This CDR3 is built from 16 residues. Germline values: CDR1 SGHAT, CDR2 FQNNGV. V dropped 0 bases and J dropped 7 bases, with 15 bases sitting between them.

The chain recombines TRBV29-1 with TRBJ2-6; D might be TRBD1 or TRBD2, each matching 5 bases. This CDR3 has 18 amino acids. Germline lookup yields CDR1 SQVTM and CDR2 ANQGSEA. Trimming pared 4 bases from V and 0 bases from J, leaving 19 bases between. As DNA, the CDR3 is TGCAGCGTTGTTGATTGGGGGAACCCTAACTCTGGGGCCAACGTCCTGACTTTC. Encoded protein: CSVVDWGNPNSGANVLTF.

The J gene is TRBJ1-2, the V gene TRBV25-1; no firm D call. Trimming cost V 4 bases and J 1 base, with 7 bases left between them. Per germline, CDR1 MGHDK and CDR2 SYGVNS. The CDR3 spans 13 residues. CDR3 sequence reads: CASSGRFNYGYTF. CDR3 DNA sequence: TGTGCCAGCAGTGGTAGATTTAACTATGGCTACACCTTC.

J is TRBJ1-2 and V is TRBV4-3, with D perhaps TRBD1 (6 bases). Germline V gives CDR1 LGHNA, CDR2 YSLEER. Trimming stripped 1 base from V and 3 bases from J, with 18 bases between. The CDR3 runs to 17 residues. CDR3 bases: TGCGCCAGCAGCCAAGTACCAGGAGACTGGGGGCACTATGGCTACACCTTC. Encoded protein: CASSQVPGDWGHYGYTF.

Only a few counts were recorded for this clone. The chain uses TRBV5-6 and TRBJ1-3, with TRBD1 identical over 10 bases. There are 17 residues in the CDR3. Trimming took 1 base from V and 2 from J; bases not matched to a gene: 6. Per germline, CDR1 SGHDT and CDR2 YYEEEE. The CDR3 DNA follows: TGTGCCAGCAGCTTGCCTGGGACAGGGGCCACTGGAAACACCATATATTTT. Amino acids: CASSLPGTGATGNTIYF.

The chain combines TRBV11-2 with TRBJ2-7; D not resolved. This CDR3 has 11 amino acids. Germline CDR1 is SGHAT and CDR2 is FQNNGV. Trimming shortened V by 5 bases and J by 2 bases, and 4 bases separated the two germline ends. For the CDR3, the DNA is TGTGCCAGCAGCGCGGCCTACGAGCAGTACTTC. This gives the protein CASSAAYEQYF.

Only one count was recorded for this clone. The chain couples TRBV9 to TRBJ2-5, with 10 positions matching TRBD1. Germline V gene data show CDR1 as SGDLS and CDR2 as YYNGEE. CDR3 size: 15 residues. J was trimmed by 10 bases and V by 2 bases; bases with no gene match: 11. CDR3 in DNA: TGTGCCAGCAGCGTGGGGACAGGGGCGAAGGCGGACCAGTACTTC. Translated, it gives CASSVGTGAKADQYF.

This CDR3 reads CASSYPTSGSYEQYF. The CDR3 DNA follows: TGTGCCAGCAGTTACCCGACTAGCGGGAGCTACGAGCAGTACTTC. This rearrangement joins TRBV6-6 to TRBJ2-7, with 12 bases aligning to TRBD2. Germline values: CDR1 MNHNY, CDR2 SVGAGI (reference sequence). There are 15 residues in the CDR3. V lost 2 bases, J lost 3 bases, and 2 bases stayed unmatched.

This clone was detected a few times. The chain couples TRBV9 to TRBJ1-2; 8 positions agree with TRBD1. The CDR3 contains 13 residues. The J segment lost 8 bases and the V segment lost 2 bases, leaving 5 bases of the junction unmatched. Germline V gene lookup returns CDR1 SGDLS and CDR2 YYNGEE. The CDR3 here is CASSVQTGVGYTF. CDR3 sequence (DNA): TGTGCCAGCAGCGTTCAGACAGGGGTGGGCTACACCTTC.

The chain couples TRBV4-3 to TRBJ2-1; 10 bases match TRBD2. The CDR3 totals 18 residues. V was pared by 0 bases and J by 0 bases, with 5 bases of the junction left unmatched. From germline, CDR1 is LGHNA and CDR2 YSLEER. For the CDR3, the DNA is TGCGCCAGCAGCCAAGATCTCCGGACTAGCGGCTCCTACAATGAGCAGTTCTTC. Its translation is CASSQDLRTSGSYNEQFF.

The chain is built from TRBV11-2 and TRBJ1-1, with D unclear. V gave up 0 bases and J gave up 3 bases, with 17 bases separating them. This CDR3 comprises 17 residues. The V gene's germline CDR1 is SGHAT and CDR2 FQNNGV. The CDR3 region has the DNA TGTGCCAGCAGCTTAGAACGGGCGTCAGGTGGGGACACTGAAGCTTTCTTT. This codes for CASSLERASGGDTEAFF. Together with reference TRBV11-2 and TRBJ1-1, the CDR3 gives the full variable domain: EAGVAQSPRYKIIEKRQSVAFWCNPISGHATLYWYQQILGQGPKLLIQFQNNGVVDDSQLPKDRFSAERLKGVDSTLKIQPAKLEDSAVYLCASSLERASGGDTEAFFGQGTRLTVV.